These 22 T cell receptor beta chains share one sample of origin, sequenced in a study of spatial heterogeneity in lung cancer. TCRdb fed the 5' RACE reads into MiXCR, producing one record per CDR3 protein. In the table there are approximately 81,000 distinct CDR3 sequences, around 12% of which are singletons. Stated time point: sample taken at primary tumor resection. The authors sequenced whole RNA from tumor, nontumor lung or frozen PBMC without sorting. The sequencing used PBMCs, collected at surgery. The receptors stem from a male donor with early-stage non-small cell lung cancer.

The chain recombines TRBV6-2 or TRBV6-3 with TRBJ2-3; unclear D gene. The V gene's germline CDR1 is MNHEY and CDR2 SVGEGT. The CDR3 has 12 residues. Trimming pared 6 bases from V and 5 bases from J, leaving 9 bases between. The CDR3 DNA sequence: TGTGCCAGCAGCCCTGTCCAAGATACGCAGTATTTT. This sequence encodes CASSPVQDTQYF.

J is TRBJ2-3 and V is TRBV20-1; perhaps TRBD1 as D (5 bases). The germline V gene encodes CDR1 DFQATT and CDR2 SNEGSKA (reference sequence). The CDR3 runs 12 residues. The germline V and J ends were trimmed by 4 bases and 6 bases, with 11 bases remaining between them. The CDR3 DNA follows: TGCAGTGCTACTCCGACAGAGGATACGCAGTATTTT. It is translated as CSATPTEDTQYF.

This clonotype was seen repeatedly, ten times or more. The chain couples TRBV29-1 to TRBJ2-1; the D is unclear. CDR1 and CDR2 from the germline V gene are SQVTM and ANQGSEA. The V and J ends lost 5 bases and 0 bases respectively, with 5 bases between them. This CDR3 comprises 12 residues. The DNA of the CDR3 is TGCAGCGTTCACAGCTCCTACAATGAGCAGTTCTTC. Encoded protein: CSVHSSYNEQFF.

The table lists this clonotype with a few counts. The CDR3 nucleotides are TGCAGCGTTGGGGACAGGGAGGATTCACCCCTCCACTTT. This encodes CSVGDREDSPLHF. The chain carries TRBV29-1 and TRBJ1-6; TRBD1 agrees at 9 bases. The CDR3 sequence is 13 residues long. Germline V gene data show CDR1 as SQVTM and CDR2 as ANQGSEA. J gave up 8 bases and V 4 bases, and 3 bases lay outside the gene matches.

The chain couples TRBV29-1 to TRBJ1-3, with D unresolved. V was clipped by 5 bases and J by 0 bases, with 11 bases between them. The V gene's germline CDR1 is SQVTM and CDR2 ANQGSEA. The CDR3 totals 14 residues. The CDR3 coding sequence is TGCAGCGTTCGTGCGGCTGGCTCTGGAAACACCATATATTTT. It specifies CSVRAAGSGNTIYF.

This clonotype was detected a few times. The chain links TRBV6-6 to TRBJ1-2, with 7 bases fitting TRBD1. There are 16 residues in the CDR3. From germline, CDR1 is MNHNY and CDR2 SVGAGI (reference sequence). V lost 0 bases to trimming and J lost 2 bases; unmatched junction nucleotides: 6. This CDR3 is CASSYSIGTVNYGYTF. In DNA, the CDR3 is TGTGCCAGCAGTTACTCGATTGGGACAGTAAACTATGGCTACACCTTC.

This clonotype was detected many times. This chain uses TRBV12-5 with TRBJ2-1; 8 nucleotides line up with TRBD2. Germline CDR1 and CDR2: LGHNT and FRNRAP. With V trimmed by 6 bases and J by 4 bases, 8 bases remained unmatched. CDR3 length: 15 amino acids. The CDR3 coding sequence is TGTGCTAGTGGCGGAGCCGGGACTAGATACAATGAGCAGTTCTTC. Its translation is CASGGAGTRYNEQFF.

This clonotype was seen a few times. CDR3 sequence: CASSLRGQPGPTQYF. The CDR3 nucleotides read TGTGCCAGCAGTTTAAGAGGTCAACCCGGGCCGACGCAGTATTTT. The chain recombines TRBV28 with TRBJ2-3; no definite D call. The V and J ends lost 2 bases and 9 bases respectively, with 18 bases between them. CDR1 and CDR2 from the germline V gene are MDHEN and SYDVKM. The CDR3 sequence is 15 residues long.

This clonotype was detected ten times or more. The chain couples TRBV5-1 to TRBJ1-1, with D possibly TRBD1 on 5 matching bases. Germline V gene lookup returns CDR1 SGHRS and CDR2 YFSETQ. The V gene lost 2 bases and the J gene lost 10 bases, with 9 bases spanning the gap. CDR3 length: 11 amino acids. The CDR3: CASSLDSTAFF. In nucleotides, the CDR3 is TGCGCCAGCAGCTTAGACAGTACAGCTTTCTTT.

This clonotype was picked up a small number of times. In nucleotides, the CDR3 is TGCGCCAGCAGCTTGGAGGGTGAAGCTTTCTTT. Amino acid sequence: CASSLEGEAFF. The gene calls are TRBV5-1 and TRBJ1-1; no definite D call. The CDR3 spans 11 residues. Germline V lookup: CDR1 SGHRS, CDR2 YFSETQ. V lost 0 bases, J lost 7 bases, and 4 bases lay in between.

This clonotype occurred many times. The chain recombines TRBV2 with TRBJ1-5; D ambiguous. This CDR3 is built from 14 residues. Between the trimmed V and J ends, which lost 2 bases and 3 bases, there was a span of 8 bases. Germline lookup yields CDR1 SNHLY and CDR2 FYNNEI. Here the CDR3 reads CASSEISNNQPQHF. CDR3 DNA sequence: TGTGCCAGCAGTGAAATCTCCAACAATCAGCCCCAGCATTTT.

The chain employs TRBV6-5 and TRBJ1-2; D possibly corresponds to TRBD1 (5 bases). The V end lost 7 bases, the J end lost 1 base, and 16 bases lay between the germline ends. CDR1 MNHEY and CDR2 SVGAGI come from the germline V gene. The CDR3 loop spans 15 amino acids. CDR3 DNA: TGTGCCAGCACCACTTTTACAGGACTTAACTATGGCTACACCTTC. Amino acids: CASTTFTGLNYGYTF.

The chain links TRBV7-8 to TRBJ2-3, with 9 bases lining up with TRBD2. V lost 5 bases and J lost 2; bases outside the gene matches: 14. CDR1 and CDR2 (germline): SGHVS, FQNEAQ. The CDR3 has 18 residues. CDR3 region: CASSPQASGVLLTDTQYF. CDR3 DNA: TGTGCCAGCAGCCCCCAGGCTAGCGGGGTTCTCCTCACAGATACGCAGTATTTT.

This clonotype came up many times. The V and J genes are TRBV10-3 and TRBJ2-7, with 13 bases matching TRBD2. The junction had 8 bases not matched to a gene; V was cut back by 5 bases and J by 7 bases. The CDR3 sequence is 15 residues long. Germline loops: CDR1 ENHRY, CDR2 SYGVKD. The CDR3 DNA follows: TGTGCCATCAGTCGGACTAGCGGGGGCACTCAAGAGCAGTACTTC. Translation: CAISRTSGGTQEQYF.

This clonotype occurred a few times. The V call is TRBV3-1, the J call TRBJ1-1; possible D gene TRBD1, 5 bases. V dropped 6 bases and J dropped 0 bases, with 11 bases sitting between them. Germline loops: CDR1 LGHDT, CDR2 YNNKEL (reference sequence). The CDR3 consists of 14 residues. CDR3 coding DNA: TGTGCCAGCAGGTCCTCAGGGATGAACACTGAAGCTTTCTTT. As protein: CASRSSGMNTEAFF.

The table lists this clonotype with a few counts. The chain recombines TRBV12-3 or TRBV12-4 with TRBJ2-3; D is unclear. V was cut by 4 bases and J by 2 bases, with 10 bases left in between. The CDR3 consists of 14 residues. CDR3 protein: CASSYISNTDTQYF. DNA for the CDR3: TGTGCCAGCAGTTATATTAGCAACACAGATACGCAGTATTTT.

This rearrangement joins TRBV5-1 to TRBJ2-3; D possibly corresponds to TRBD1 (5 bases). This CDR3 has 15 amino acids. Trimming pared 3 bases from V and 4 bases from J, leaving 15 bases between. The germline CDR1 and CDR2 sequences are SGHRS and YFSETQ. CDR3 loop: CASSSLGAEADTQYF. Here the CDR3 DNA reads TGCGCCAGCAGCTCCTTAGGGGCCGAAGCAGATACGCAGTATTTT.

This clonotype was observed a handful of times. This chain uses TRBV29-1 with TRBJ2-1, with 8 bases matching TRBD1. This CDR3 is built from 13 residues. V lost 6 bases and J lost 4; bases outside the gene matches: 5. Germline values: CDR1 SQVTM, CDR2 ANQGSEA. CDR3 nucleotide sequence: TGCAGCGTAGTTGACAGGGGATACAATGAGCAGTTCTTC. Its translation is CSVVDRGYNEQFF.

There are a few counts of this clonotype. The CDR3 coding sequence is TGTGCCAGTAGTCCGGACAGGGGGTCTGATTCACCCCTCCACTTT. Translation: CASSPDRGSDSPLHF. The chain has TRBV19 and TRBJ1-6, with 10 bases identical to TRBD1. Trimming removed 5 bases from V and 8 bases from J; junction bases left unmatched: 6. The CDR3 is 15 residues long. Germline CDR1 LNHDA, CDR2 SQIVND (reference sequence).

The rearrangement joins TRBV5-4 to TRBJ2-7, with a possible D match to TRBD1 (5 bases). Germline CDR1 SGHNT, CDR2 YYREEE (reference sequence). Trimming stripped 0 bases from V and 7 bases from J, with 5 bases between. This CDR3 is built from 11 residues. CDR3 sequence (DNA): TGTGCCAGCAGCTTGGAGGGGGAGCAGTACTTC. Its translation: CASSLEGEQYF.

This clonotype was observed a few times. This rearrangement joins TRBV24-1 to TRBJ2-2; possibly TRBD1 for D (5 bases). This CDR3 has 18 residues. CDR1 is KGHDR, CDR2 SFDVKD, per germline. V was clipped by 3 bases and J by 1 base, with 17 bases between them. The CDR3 spells CATSDLQVGAENTGELFF. The DNA for the CDR3 is TGTGCCACCAGTGATCTCCAGGTTGGGGCAGAGAACACCGGGGAGCTGTTTTTT.

This sequence joins TRBV12-3 or TRBV12-4 and TRBJ1-1; D is undetermined. This CDR3 is built from 14 residues. With 3 bases removed from V and 1 base from J, the gap between germline ends came to 9 bases. The CDR3 region is CASSFSGSNTEAFF. The CDR3, as DNA: TGTGCCAGCAGTTTTTCGGGCTCGAACACTGAAGCTTTCTTT.